This T cell receptor beta chain came from a study of T cells in Graves' hyperthyroidism and ophthalmopathy. Overall study: Upon initial diagnosis and before any treatment, peripheral blood was collected.

In the case of this clonotype: Its cognate antigen is unknown.

Losses at the gene ends were 6 bases for V and 1 base for J; bases not matched to a gene: 8. This CDR3 contains 15 residues. The germline V gene has CDR1 LNHDA and CDR2 SQIVND (reference sequence). Findings and caveats of the study: Blood also held most thyroid clonotypes expanded beyond 0.001.

RNA transcripts served as the template for amplifying TCR beta CDR3 regions. The primer set for the first-round RT-PCR of the TCR CDR3 was HTBI. TCRdb reprocessed the multiplex PCR reads with MiXCR, giving one entry per CDR3 protein. This table has about 400,000 distinct CDR3 sequences, 15% appearing once. Hyperthyroidism was newly diagnosed in patients aged 18 to 65 (duration under 2 months). A patient was excluded if there was uncontrolled infection, other autoimmune disease, pregnancy or lactation. This chain links TRBV19 with TRBJ2-7, with TRBD2 matching over 8 bases. The sequence came from a woman younger than 45 with Graves' hyperthyroidism. Specimen: blood. CDR3 sequence reads: CASRASAGGSYEQYF. CDR3 bases: TGTGCCAGTAGAGCGTCGGCGGGGGGATCCTACGAGCAGTACTTC.